A single sample gave rise to the 23 T cell receptor beta chains below, sequenced in a study of T cells in women clearing cervical HPV infection. Using immunoSEQ multiplex PCR, the repertoire was profiled, and TCRdb retains in-frame clones only, with some absent. Found here are around 23,000 clones; the top ten clones hold about 8.8%. The specimen sequenced was blood buffy coat. These receptors originate from a woman aged 18-69 years with a cervical HPV16 infection that either progressed to CIN3+ or cleared (not recorded which).

Of note for this clone: The read ends 3 residues before the CDR3 terminus; that terminus is restored from the germline J gene. J is TRBJ2-7 and V is TRBV24-1, with 7 positions matching TRBD1. Germline CDR1 is KGHDR and CDR2 is SFDVKD. The CDR3 sequence is 15 residues long. The J segment lost 4 bases and the V segment lost 7 bases, leaving 12 bases of the junction unmatched. The CDR3: CATSPSGTAKYEQYF. CDR3 DNA, as far as it was read: TGTGCCACCAGCCCGTCTGGGACAGCTAAGTACGAG.

Turning to this clone: The read terminates 3 residues ahead of where the CDR3 ends, so the germline J gene completes it. This chain connects TRBV14 to TRBJ2-1, with D perhaps matching TRBD2 (6 bases). The CDR3 sequence is 18 residues long. V was clipped by 0 bases and J by 4 bases, with 19 bases between them. CDR1 is SGHDN, CDR2 FVKESK, per germline. The DNA read from the CDR3 is TGTGCCAGCAGCCAAGAAAGATGGGGTAGCGGCACTTACAATGAG. This codes for CASSQERWGSGTYNE. The CDR3, in full, reads CASSQERWGSGTYNEQFF.

Comments on this clone: From the germline J gene comes the end of the CDR3, since the read stops 3 residues before it. This chain links TRBV2 with TRBJ2-2; 9 bases fit TRBD2. V trimming: 8 bases; J trimming: 1 base; junction bases outside the gene matches: 2. Germline assignment: CDR1 SNHLY and CDR2 FYNNEI. The CDR3 totals 14 residues. The CDR3 is CASRLAENTGELFF. The CDR3 DNA, read in part, is TGTGCCAGCCGACTAGCGGAGAACACCGGGGAG.

As concerns this clone: Read sequence stops 3 residues before the CDR3 end, and the germline J gene provides the missing end. The chain recombines TRBV7-3 with TRBJ2-7, with 9 bases matching TRBD2. The CDR3 is 15 residues long. V lost 2 bases, J lost 2 bases, and 4 bases stayed unmatched. Per germline, CDR1 SGHTA and CDR2 FQGTGA. The CDR3 bases that were read are TGTGCCAGCAGCTTAGCGGGAGGGCCTACCTACGAG. This translates into CASSLAGGPTYE. The complete CDR3 sequence is CASSLAGGPTYEQYF.

Remarks on this clone: The sequence runs out 3 residues before the end of the CDR3; the remainder is reconstructed from the germline J gene. The chain combines TRBV30 with TRBJ2-5; possible D gene TRBD2, 5 bases. The CDR3 runs 12 residues. Trimming cost V 6 bases and J 2 bases, with 10 bases left between them. From germline, CDR1 is GTSNPN and CDR2 SVGIG (reference sequence). The CDR3 DNA, read in part, is TGTGCCTGCCAACCGGGGCAAGAGACC. It is translated as CACQPGQET. The full CDR3 is CACQPGQETQYF.

Remarks on this clone: The read ends 3 residues before the CDR3 terminus; that terminus is restored from the germline J gene. The chain carries TRBV7-9 and TRBJ1-2; D possibly corresponds to TRBD1 (5 bases). Germline V gene sequence: CDR1 SEHNR, CDR2 FQNEAQ (reference sequence). The CDR3 is made up of 14 amino acids. Trimming took off 5 bases at V and 5 bases at J, with 15 bases between the two ends. The CDR3 is CASSQGGEIYGYTF. CDR3 DNA (partial): TGTGCCAGCAGCCAGGGAGGCGAGATTTATGGC.

To note about this clone: The CDR3 is cut off 3 residues early in the read; its end comes from the germline J gene. The J gene is TRBJ1-2, the V gene TRBV20-1; D gene uncertain. Germline CDR1 reads DFQATT; CDR2 reads SNEGSKA (reference sequence). The CDR3 runs to 13 residues. Between the trimmed V and J ends, which lost 5 bases and 3 bases, there was a span of 13 bases. The DNA read from the CDR3 is TGCAGTGCTCCACAGAGTTCCCACTATGGC. Translation gives CSAPQSSHYG. Given in full, the CDR3 is CSAPQSSHYGYTF.

In regard to this clone: Sequencing ends 3 residues short of the CDR3 end; the germline J gene provides the rest. The chain couples TRBV13 to TRBJ2-3; 11 bases are shared with TRBD2. The CDR3 runs 18 residues. J gave up 3 bases and V 2 bases, and 10 bases lay outside the gene matches. CDR1 PRHDT and CDR2 FYEKMQ come from the germline V gene (reference sequence). The CDR3 region is CASSLFALAGESTDTQYF. Partial CDR3 DNA: TGTGCCAGCAGCTTATTCGCACTAGCGGGAGAATCAACAGATACG. Based on the CDR3 plus reference TRBV13 and TRBJ2-3, the full variable domain is AAGVIQSPRHLIKEKRETATLKCYPIPRHDTVYWYQQGPGQDPQFLISFYEKMQSDKGSIPDRFSAQQFSDYHSELNMSSLELGDSALYFCASSLFALAGESTDTQYFGPGTRLTVL.

A remark on this clone: The read ends 3 residues shy of where the CDR3 ends; the end is completed using the germline J gene. The genes are TRBV11-1 and TRBJ2-1; 11 bases agree with TRBD2. CDR1 and CDR2 from the germline V gene are SGHAT and FQDESV (reference sequence). The CDR3 covers 14 residues. The J segment lost 6 bases and the V segment lost 5 bases, leaving 3 bases of the junction unmatched. Partial CDR3 DNA: TGTGCCAGCAGCCATCTAGCGGGGGGCAATGAG. It translates to CASSHLAGGNE. The whole CDR3 reads CASSHLAGGNEQFF.

Points on this clone: The read falls 3 residues short of the CDR3 end, and the missing part is taken from the germline J gene. V is TRBV5-1 and J is TRBJ1-5; D may be TRBD1 (5 bases). The CDR3 has 13 residues. Trimming cost V 2 bases and J 4 bases, with 7 bases left between them. Germline-derived CDR1 and CDR2 are SGHRS and YFSETQ. CDR3 region: CASSFGGNQPQHF. CDR3 DNA, as far as it was read: TGCGCCAGCAGCTTCGGGGGGAATCAGCCC.

Comment on this clone: The sequence runs out 3 residues before the end of the CDR3; the remainder is reconstructed from the germline J gene. The V call is TRBV11-2, the J call TRBJ2-7; 7 bases are shared with TRBD1. In germline, CDR1 is SGHAT, CDR2 FQNNGV. V was pared by 5 bases and J by 3 bases, with 7 bases of the junction left unmatched. This CDR3 spans 14 amino acids. The CDR3 loop is CASSQTGQHYEQYF. The sequenced part of the CDR3 DNA is TGTGCCAGCAGCCAAACGGGACAGCACTACGAG.

Points on this clone: The sequenced fragment ends 3 residues before the CDR3 boundary, so the rest is inferred from the germline J gene. V gene TRBV5-1 combines with J gene TRBJ1-1, with 7 nucleotides matching TRBD1. Losses at the gene ends were 2 bases for V and 3 bases for J; bases not matched to a gene: 7. CDR3 length: 15 amino acids. Germline CDR1 is SGHRS and CDR2 is YFSETQ. This CDR3 is CASSLRGLGDTEAFF. The sequenced CDR3 bases are TGCGCCAGCAGCTTAAGGGGGCTAGGGGACACTGAA.

In the case of this clone: The observed sequence ends 3 residues before the CDR3 terminus, with the missing tail filled in from the germline J gene. The rearrangement joins TRBV19 to TRBJ1-2; tentative D call: TRBD1 (6 bases). The length of the CDR3 is 15 residues. The germline CDR1 and CDR2 sequences are LNHDA and SQIVND (reference sequence). The sequenced part of the CDR3 DNA is TGTGCCAGTAGTAAACAGGGTACCCGGGACTACGAC. Amino acid sequence: CASSKQGTRDYD. The full CDR3 protein reads CASSKQGTRDYDYTF.

In regard to this clone: The read comes to an end 3 residues before the CDR3 does, leaving the germline J gene to fill in the end. This chain joins TRBV19 and TRBJ1-1; D uncertain. CDR1 and CDR2 from the germline V gene are LNHDA and SQIVND (reference sequence). The CDR3 spans 14 residues. The V and J ends lost 5 bases and 1 base respectively, with 11 bases between them. The sequenced part of the CDR3 DNA is TGTGCCAGTAGTCCCAGGTCTTGGAACACTGAA. It translates to CASSPRSWNTE. The whole CDR3 sequence is CASSPRSWNTEAFF.

As to this clone: The read falls 3 residues short of the CDR3 end, and the missing part is taken from the germline J gene. The chain has TRBV7-2 and TRBJ2-7; possibly TRBD1 for D (5 bases). Deletions cut 6 bases from V and 2 bases from J, with 14 bases between. The CDR3 covers 14 residues. Germline V lookup: CDR1 SGHTA, CDR2 FQGNSA. CDR3 residues: CASSYIGAAYEQYF. The DNA read from the CDR3 is TGTGCCAGCAGTTATATAGGGGCAGCCTACGAG.

Concerning this clone: Sequencing ends 3 residues short of the CDR3 end; the germline J gene provides the rest. The chain joins TRBV7-2 to TRBJ1-5; TRBD1 is a possible D gene (6 bases). The V end lost 3 bases, the J end lost 2 bases, and 8 bases lay between the germline ends. Germline loops: CDR1 SGHTA, CDR2 FQGNSA. The CDR3 runs to 14 residues. The CDR3 spells CASSFRQGNQPQHF. CDR3 bases read: TGTGCCAGCAGCTTCCGACAGGGCAATCAGCCC.

A word on this clone: The read gets to within 3 residues of the CDR3 end, and the germline J gene fills in the rest. The chain is built from TRBV5-6 and TRBJ2-1; D call uncertain. The germline V and J ends were trimmed by 0 bases and 7 bases, with 11 bases remaining between them. CDR3 length: 14 residues. Germline values: CDR1 SGHDT, CDR2 YYEEEE. The CDR3 here is CASSLGHSFNEQFF. The covered CDR3 bases are TGTGCCAGCAGCTTGGGACACAGTTTTAATGAG.

About this clone itself: Read coverage stops 3 residues before the CDR3 terminus; the germline J gene supplies the remainder. The chain combines TRBV7-3 with TRBJ2-1, with 12 bases aligning to TRBD2. Germline V CDR1 and CDR2: SGHTA, FQGTGA. J was trimmed by 3 bases and V by 4 bases; bases with no gene match: 4. The CDR3 contains 16 residues. Here the CDR3 reads CASSYLAGGGYNEQFF. Partial CDR3 DNA: TGTGCCAGCAGCTACCTAGCGGGGGGGGGCTACAATGAG. Looking up the rest from reference TRBV7-3 and TRBJ2-1 gives the full variable domain: GAGVSQTPSNKVTEKGKYVELRCDPISGHTALYWYRQSLGQGPEFLIYFQGTGAADDSGLPNDRFFAVRPEGSVSTLKIQRTERGDSAVYLCASSYLAGGGYNEQFFGPGTRLTVL.

As for this clone: The missing CDR3 end, 3 residues past where the read stops, is filled in from the germline J gene. This chain uses TRBV20-1 with TRBJ2-3, with 8 bases matching TRBD2. After removal of 6 bases from V and 3 bases from J, the junction contained 20 bases not matched to a gene. Germline V CDR1 and CDR2: DFQATT, SNEGSKA (reference sequence). CDR3 length: 18 amino acids. The CDR3 bases that were read are TGCAGTGCCTGGGCGGCCTTCGGGACTAGTTCTCTGACAGATACG. Translation gives CSAWAAFGTSSLTDT. The CDR3 in its entirety is CSAWAAFGTSSLTDTQYF.

Points on this clone: The read is 3 residues too short to cover the CDR3 end, so that end is filled in from the germline J gene. The rearrangement uses TRBV18 and TRBJ2-6, with TRBD1 identical over 7 bases. Germline CDR1 is KGHSH and CDR2 is LQKENI. Losses at the gene ends were 1 base for V and 0 bases for J; bases not matched to a gene: 3. CDR3 size: 17 residues. Here the CDR3 reads CASSPQTGNSGANVLTF. The CDR3 DNA, read in part, is TGTGCCAGCTCACCACAGACAGGGAACTCTGGGGCCAACGTC.

Comment on this clone: The CDR3 goes on 3 residues after the read ends, and that part is filled in from the germline J gene. The genes are TRBV7-3 and TRBJ2-5; 9 positions match TRBD2. The CDR3 has 13 amino acids. V trimming: 4 bases; J trimming: 3 bases; junction bases outside the gene matches: 0. Germline assignment: CDR1 SGHTA and CDR2 FQGTGA. The covered CDR3 bases are TGTGCCAGCAGCTGGACTAGCGAAGAGACC. Residues: CASSWTSEET. The whole CDR3 sequence is CASSWTSEETQYF.

Of note for this clone: The DNA ends 3 residues before the CDR3 does, and the rest of the CDR3 is filled in from the germline J gene. The gene calls are TRBV20-1 and TRBJ2-1; 10 positions agree with TRBD2. The junction had 6 bases not matched to a gene; V was cut back by 0 bases and J by 7 bases. Germline CDR1 is DFQATT and CDR2 is SNEGSKA (reference sequence). There are 15 residues in the CDR3. The chain's CDR3 is CSAREASGSGNEQFF. Partial CDR3 DNA: TGCAGTGCTAGAGAAGCTAGCGGGAGTGGGAATGAG.

For this clone: The read comes to an end 3 residues before the CDR3 does, leaving the germline J gene to fill in the end. The genes are TRBV5-4 and TRBJ1-1; D perhaps matches TRBD1 (6 bases). Germline assignment: CDR1 SGHNT and CDR2 YYREEE (reference sequence). V shed 4 bases and J shed 4 bases, with 11 bases lying between them. The CDR3 runs 13 residues. Partial CDR3 DNA: TGTGCCAGCAGCCTGACAGGATTCACTGAA. Protein product: CASSLTGFTE. The whole CDR3 sequence reads CASSLTGFTEAFF.